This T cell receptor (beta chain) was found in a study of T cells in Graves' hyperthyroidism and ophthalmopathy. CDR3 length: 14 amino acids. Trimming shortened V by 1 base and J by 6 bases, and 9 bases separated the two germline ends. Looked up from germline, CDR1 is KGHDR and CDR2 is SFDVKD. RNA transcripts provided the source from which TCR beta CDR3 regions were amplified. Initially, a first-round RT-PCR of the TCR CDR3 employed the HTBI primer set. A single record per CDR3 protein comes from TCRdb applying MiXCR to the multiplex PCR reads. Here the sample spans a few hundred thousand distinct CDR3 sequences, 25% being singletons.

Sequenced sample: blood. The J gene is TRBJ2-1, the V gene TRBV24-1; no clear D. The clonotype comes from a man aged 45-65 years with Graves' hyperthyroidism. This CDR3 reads CATSDFRRLNEQFF. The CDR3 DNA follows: TGTGCCACCAGTGATTTCAGGCGGCTCAATGAGCAGTTCTTC.